Below, one T cell receptor (beta chain) is given with its context. The antigen is not known. This entry comes from a study of T cell responses to AZD1222 COVID-19 vaccine. General study results and limits: Donors were mostly white British, more females; clonal diversity possibly underestimated. As reported, nearly half of all spike-specific TCRs target variant regions that are unmutated.

Second-dose timings of about 4 or about 12 weeks were pooled. V shed 3 bases and J shed 3 bases, with 7 bases lying between them. CDR3 size: 13 residues. Per germline, CDR1 LNHDA and CDR2 SQIVND (reference sequence). Here immunoSEQ multiplex PCR was the method, and the copy in TCRdb shows in-frame clones only, minus some. The top ten hold roughly 5.1% of the sample, which has 120,000 to 150,000 clones, around 84% seen once. The source was peripheral blood, collected 28 days after the second AZD1222 dose. The source of this sequence is an adult who received the AZD1222 COVID-19 vaccine. This chain connects TRBV19 to TRBJ2-3; D remains unclear. The CDR3 is CASSIRRTDTQYF. The CDR3 DNA reads as TGTGCCAGTAGTATTAGGAGAACAGATACGCAGTATTTT.